In its sample, the clone carrying this T cell receptor beta chain was seen a few times. Its antigen is unidentified. Sequenced material consisted of expressed TCRB transcripts (all of the isolated RNA was reverse transcribed). Measured with immunoSEQ multiplex PCR; TCRdb has only the in-frame clones, and not every one. The table has some 99,000 clones, under 40% seen once. The entry originates in a study of beta chain features in type 1 diabetes. On the study more broadly: Examined across all samples were about 110 million sorted cells. General observations from the study: Whether TCRB rearrangement is influenced by HLA type went unresolved here.

Per the germline V gene, CDR1 is MDHEN and CDR2 is SYDVKM. CDR3 length: 13 amino acids. The V end lost 5 bases, the J end lost 2 bases, and 8 bases lay between the germline ends. V gene TRBV28 combines with J gene TRBJ2-3; D remains ambiguous. Sequencing was performed on stem cell memory CD4+ T cells from blood. The source is a woman between 18 and 30 years old in good health. CDR3 loop: CASSLTHTDTQYF. The CDR3 DNA follows: TGTGCCAGCAGTCTGACACACACAGATACGCAGTATTTT.